The following is a T cell receptor (beta chain) sequence with its context. The source of the sample is a study of blood T cell repertoires in COVID-19. The CDR3 runs 15 residues. Trimming took 6 bases from V and 1 from J; bases not matched to a gene: 3. Per the germline V gene, CDR1 is MNHEY and CDR2 is SVGAGI. Libraries were prepared by immunoSEQ multiplex PCR; TCRdb keeps only in-frame clonotypes and omits some of them. Of 180,000 or so clones in the sample, around 85% were seen once. What was sequenced was peripheral blood. V gene TRBV6-5 combines with J gene TRBJ2-6; 7 positions match TRBD1. The TCR originated in a person aged 70 to 85 with COVID-19, enrolled during active disease. CDR3 coding DNA: TGTGCCAGCAGCAACAGGGGATCTGGGGCCAACGTCCTGACTTTC. Translation: CASSNRGSGANVLTF.